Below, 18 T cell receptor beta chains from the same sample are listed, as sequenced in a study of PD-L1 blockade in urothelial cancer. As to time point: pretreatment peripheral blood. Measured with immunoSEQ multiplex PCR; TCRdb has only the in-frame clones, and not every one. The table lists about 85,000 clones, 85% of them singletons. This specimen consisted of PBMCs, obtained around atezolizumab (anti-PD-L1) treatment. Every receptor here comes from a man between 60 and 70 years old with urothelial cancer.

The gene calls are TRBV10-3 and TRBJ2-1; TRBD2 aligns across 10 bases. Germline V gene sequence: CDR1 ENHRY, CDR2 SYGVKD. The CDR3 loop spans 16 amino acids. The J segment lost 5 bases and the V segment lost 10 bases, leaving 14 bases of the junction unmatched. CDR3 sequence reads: CATRGEREGHDNEQFF. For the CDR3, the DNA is TGTGCCACCCGAGGGGAGCGGGAGGGCCACGACAATGAGCAGTTCTTC.

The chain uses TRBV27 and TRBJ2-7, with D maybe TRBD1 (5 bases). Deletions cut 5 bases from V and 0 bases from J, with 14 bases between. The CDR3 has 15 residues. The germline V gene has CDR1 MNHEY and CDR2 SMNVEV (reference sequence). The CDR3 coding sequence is TGTGCCAGCAGTCTAGGACATAAGAACTCCTACGAGCAGTACTTC. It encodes CASSLGHKNSYEQYF.

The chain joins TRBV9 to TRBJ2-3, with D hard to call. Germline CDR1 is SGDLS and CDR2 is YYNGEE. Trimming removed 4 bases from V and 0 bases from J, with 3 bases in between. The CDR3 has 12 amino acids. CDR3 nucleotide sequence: TGTGCCAGCAGCCGGAGCACAGATACGCAGTATTTT. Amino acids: CASSRSTDTQYF.

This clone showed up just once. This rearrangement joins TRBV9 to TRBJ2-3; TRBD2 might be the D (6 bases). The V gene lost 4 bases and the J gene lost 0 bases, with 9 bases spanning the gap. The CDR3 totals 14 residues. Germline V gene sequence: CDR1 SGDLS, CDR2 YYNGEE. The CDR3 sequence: CASSLGTSTDTQYF. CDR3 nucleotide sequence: TGTGCCAGCAGCCTCGGGACTAGCACAGATACGCAGTATTTT.

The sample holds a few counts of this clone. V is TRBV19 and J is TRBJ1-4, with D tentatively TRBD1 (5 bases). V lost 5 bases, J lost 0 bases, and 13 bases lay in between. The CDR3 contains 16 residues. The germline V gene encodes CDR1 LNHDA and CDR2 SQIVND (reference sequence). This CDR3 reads CASSFGTSSTNEKLFF. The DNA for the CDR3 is TGTGCCAGTAGTTTTGGGACTTCCTCAACTAATGAAAAACTGTTTTTT.

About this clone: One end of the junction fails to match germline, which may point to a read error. The CDR3 here is CASRLEAGGSNEQYF. CDR3 coding DNA: TGTGCCAGCAGGTTAGAAGCGGGAGGGTCCAACGAGCAGTACTTC. This sequence joins TRBV7-2 and TRBJ2-7, with 10 bases fitting TRBD2. This CDR3 comprises 15 residues. Germline V gives CDR1 SGHTA, CDR2 FQGNSA. The entire variable domain, with the rest obtained from reference TRBV7-2 and TRBJ2-7, is as follows: GAGVSQSPSNKVTEKGKDVELRCDPISGHTALYWYRQSLGQGLEFLIYFQGNSAPDKSGLPSDRFSAERTGGSVSTLTIQRTQQEDSAVYLCASRLEAGGSNEQYFGPGTRLTVT.

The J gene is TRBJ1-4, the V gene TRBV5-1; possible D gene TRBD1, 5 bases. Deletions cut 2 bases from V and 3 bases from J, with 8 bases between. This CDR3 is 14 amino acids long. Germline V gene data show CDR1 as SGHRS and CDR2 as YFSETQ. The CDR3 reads CASSLGAANEKLFF. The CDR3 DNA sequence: TGCGCCAGCAGCTTAGGGGCCGCTAATGAAAAACTGTTTTTT.

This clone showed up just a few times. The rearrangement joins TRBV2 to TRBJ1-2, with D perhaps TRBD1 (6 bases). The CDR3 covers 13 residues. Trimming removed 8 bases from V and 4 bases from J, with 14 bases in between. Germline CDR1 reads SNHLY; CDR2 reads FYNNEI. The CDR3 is CASGQTMAYGYTF. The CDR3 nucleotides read TGTGCCAGCGGACAGACAATGGCCTATGGCTACACCTTC.

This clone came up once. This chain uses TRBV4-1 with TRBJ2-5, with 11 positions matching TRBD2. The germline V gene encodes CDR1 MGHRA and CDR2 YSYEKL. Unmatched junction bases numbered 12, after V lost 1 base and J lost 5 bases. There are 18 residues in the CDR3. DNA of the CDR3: TGCGCCAGCAGCCAAGCACGAGGTAGCGGGGGGGTTCAGGAGACCCAGTACTTC. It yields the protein CASSQARGSGGVQETQYF.

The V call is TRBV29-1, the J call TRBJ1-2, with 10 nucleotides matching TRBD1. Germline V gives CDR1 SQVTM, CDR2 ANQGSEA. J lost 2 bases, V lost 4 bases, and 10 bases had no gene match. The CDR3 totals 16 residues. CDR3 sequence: CSVVDRGLRGNYGYTF. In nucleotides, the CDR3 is TGCAGCGTTGTCGACAGGGGGCTTCGAGGGAACTATGGCTACACCTTC.

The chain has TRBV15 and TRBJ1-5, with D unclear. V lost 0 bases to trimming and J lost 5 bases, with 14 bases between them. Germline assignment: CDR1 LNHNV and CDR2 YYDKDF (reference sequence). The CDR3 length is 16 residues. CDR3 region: CATSRDLGILDQPQHF. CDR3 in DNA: TGTGCCACCAGCAGAGATTTGGGGATACTAGATCAGCCCCAGCATTTT.

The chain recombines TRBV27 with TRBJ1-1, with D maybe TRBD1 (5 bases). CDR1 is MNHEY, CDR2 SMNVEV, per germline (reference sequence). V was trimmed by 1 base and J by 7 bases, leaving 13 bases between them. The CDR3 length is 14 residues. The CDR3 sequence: CASSLWGSGGEAFF. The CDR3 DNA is TGTGCCAGCAGTTTATGGGGGTCCGGGGGTGAAGCTTTCTTT.

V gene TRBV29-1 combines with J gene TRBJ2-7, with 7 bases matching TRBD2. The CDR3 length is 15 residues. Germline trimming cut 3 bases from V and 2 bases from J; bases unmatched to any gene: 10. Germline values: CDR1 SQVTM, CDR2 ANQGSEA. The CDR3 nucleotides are TGCAGCGTTGAGGTTGCTGGAGGGAGGGCCTACGAGCAGTACTTC. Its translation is CSVEVAGGRAYEQYF.

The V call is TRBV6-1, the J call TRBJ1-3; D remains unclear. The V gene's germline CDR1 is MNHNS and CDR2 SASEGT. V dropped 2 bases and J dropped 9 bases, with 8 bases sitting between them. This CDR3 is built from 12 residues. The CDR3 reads CASSEQGSTIYF. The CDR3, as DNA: TGTGCCAGCAGTGAACAAGGGAGCACCATATATTTT.

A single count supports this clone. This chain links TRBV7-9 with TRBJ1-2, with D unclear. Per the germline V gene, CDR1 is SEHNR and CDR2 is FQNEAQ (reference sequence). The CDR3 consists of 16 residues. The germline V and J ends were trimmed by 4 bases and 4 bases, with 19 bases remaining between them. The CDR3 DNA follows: TGTGCCAGCAGCTCCCAACCAGGCTTAGTTGCCTATGGCTACACCTTC. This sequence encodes CASSSQPGLVAYGYTF. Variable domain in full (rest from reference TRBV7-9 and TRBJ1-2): DTGVSQNPRHKITKRGQNVTFRCDPISEHNRLYWYRQTLGQGPEFLTYFQNEAQLEKSRLLSDRFSAERPKGSFSTLEIQRTEQGDSAMYLCASSSQPGLVAYGYTFGSGTRLTVV.

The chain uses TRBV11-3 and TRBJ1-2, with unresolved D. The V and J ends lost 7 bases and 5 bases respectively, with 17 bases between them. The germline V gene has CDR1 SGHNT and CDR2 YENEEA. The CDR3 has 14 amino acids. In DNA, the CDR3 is TGTGCCAGCAACGGGGATAACTTAGAATATGGCTACACCTTC. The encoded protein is CASNGDNLEYGYTF.

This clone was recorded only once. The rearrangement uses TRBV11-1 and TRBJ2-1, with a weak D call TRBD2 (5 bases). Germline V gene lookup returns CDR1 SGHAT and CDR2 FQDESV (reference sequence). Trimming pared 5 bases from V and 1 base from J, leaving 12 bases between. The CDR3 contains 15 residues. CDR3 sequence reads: CASSTAGNSYNEQFF. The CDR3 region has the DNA TGTGCCAGCAGCACAGCCGGGAATTCCTACAATGAGCAGTTCTTC.

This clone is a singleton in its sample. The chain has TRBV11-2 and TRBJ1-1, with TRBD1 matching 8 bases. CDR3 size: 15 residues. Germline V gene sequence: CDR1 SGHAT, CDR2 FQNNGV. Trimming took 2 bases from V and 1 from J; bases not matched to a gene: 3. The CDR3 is CASSLRQGTNTEAFF. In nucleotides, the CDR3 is TGTGCCAGCAGCTTAAGACAGGGGACGAACACTGAAGCTTTCTTT.